This T cell receptor beta chain was profiled in a study of T cell repertoires in cytomegalovirus infection. Study information: CMV epitopes, recently identified HLA-C-restricted and well-studied HLA-B-restricted, were used. Signatures in public TCR beta sequences pointed to both CMV infection and matching HLA type. Study-level findings and limits: Ex vivo, HLA-C-restricted CMV-specific TCR beta clonotypes prevailed over the rest of the response.

TCRdb re-called the reads through MiXCR, storing one row per CDR3 protein. The sample comprises fewer than 1,000,000 distinct CDR3 sequences, around 29% of which are singletons, and more than 13% rests with the top ten. In this sample, this clonotype turned up a few times. Its cognate antigen is unknown. The CDR3 sequence is 15 residues long. V was clipped by 5 bases and J by 6 bases; unmatched bases: 8. The chain uses TRBV12-3 or TRBV12-4 and TRBJ2-7; 12 nucleotides agree with TRBD2. The TCR sequence derives from a human donor in good health (CMV status not recorded). Some clones in this sample may be carry-over from other donors' samples. The material sequenced was cultured CD8+ T cells from PBMCs, taken from culture after CMV antigen stimulation. CDR3 DNA: TGTGCCAGCAGTGGCAGACTAGCGGGGGACTTCGAGCAGTACTTC. This encodes CASSGRLAGDFEQYF.